This T cell receptor (beta chain) originates from a study of tumor-infiltrating lymphocytes in primary liver carcinoma. Study-level information: Participating patients were men and women between 30 and 69 years old. Study observations and caveats: It was tumor-adjacent and tumor-blood pairs that overlapped less than tumor region pairs did. It was in tumors, not blood, that the top-250-clone fraction was significantly higher (p = 0.039).

A remark on this clonotype: Its antigen remains unknown. A much larger clone lies a single base off, so this may be a read error.

This CDR3 has 18 residues. Per the germline V gene, CDR1 is MGHRA and CDR2 is YSYEKL. Unsorted whole blood served as the source of blood RNA, and germline DNA was extracted as well. Every patient had chronic HBV infection and was treatment-naive. A primer matching the constant region was used to make TCR beta cDNA from approximately 500 ng of total RNA. For TCR beta, libraries were produced by three nested multiplex PCR rounds using slightly modified ARM-PCR. TRBV1-TRBV30 forward primers and a C-beta reverse primer were used in the first two PCR rounds, which each ran for approximately 11 cycles. MiXCR, applied by TCRdb to the multiplex PCR reads, yields one record per CDR3 protein. The sample contains about 330,000 distinct CDR3 sequences, roughly 61% of which appear only once.

Sequencing was performed on peripheral blood. The receptor comes from a man in his forties or fifties with primary liver carcinoma and hepatitis B virus infection. The chain carries TRBV4-1 and TRBJ2-1; 9 bases are shared with TRBD2. CDR3 bases: TGCGCCAGCGGCCAAGGTCCTAGCGGGGCCTCATCCTACAATGAGCAGTTCTTC. Translation: CASGQGPSGASSYNEQFF.